This is a list of T cell receptor beta chains from one sample in a study of cytomegalovirus exposure and HLA in healthy donors. Some clones are missing from TCRdb's copy, which holds only in-frame ones; the method was immunoSEQ multiplex PCR. The data contain 200,000 to 250,000 clones, approximately 80% of them singletons. What was sequenced was PBMCs. Receptors were obtained from a girl aged 5-17 years in good health and CMV-seronegative. The CDR3 runs from the conserved cysteine through the conserved F or W. D genes are given only for firm matches. Rows give clone size only sometimes, using once, few, many, or a class for an expanded clone.

clone_size	v_call	j_call	d_call	cdr3_aa	cdr3_nt
once	TRBV4-1	TRBJ2-2	.	CASSHLDRAPRELFF	TGCGCCAGCAGCCATTTGGACAGAGCCCCCCGGGAGCTGTTTTTT
.	TRBV4-2	TRBJ2-5	.	CASSQDAVLQETQYF	TGTGCCAGCAGCCAAGATGCGGTCCTCCAAGAGACCCAGTACTTC
.	TRBV9	TRBJ2-1	TRBD2	CASSVGLADYNEQFF	TGTGCCAGCAGCGTAGGGCTAGCGGACTACAATGAGCAGTTCTTC
.	TRBV5-1	TRBJ1-4	.	CASSLGGATNEKLFF	TGCGCCAGCAGCTTGGGGGGCGCGACTAATGAAAAACTGTTTTTT
.	TRBV6-1	TRBJ2-5	.	CASGDRPQETQYF	TGTGCCAGCGGCGACAGGCCCCAAGAGACCCAGTACTTC
.	TRBV10-1	TRBJ1-3	.	CARGAGNTIYF	TGCGCCAGGGGGGCGGGAAACACCATATATTTT
.	TRBV6-1	TRBJ1-3	TRBD1	CASSGTFRTGRPGNTIYF	TGTGCCAGCAGTGGAACGTTTCGGACAGGGCGGCCTGGAAACACCATATATTTT
.	TRBV7-2	TRBJ2-7	.	CASSLARSRQPTTYEQYF	TGTGCCAGCAGCTTAGCGCGTTCGAGGCAACCCACGACCTACGAGCAGTACTTC
.	TRBV2	TRBJ1-5	.	CASNSGVEQPQHF	TGTGCCAGCAATTCAGGGGTCGAACAGCCCCAGCATTTT
.	TRBV7-9	TRBJ1-6	.	CASSFSNSPLHF	TGTGCCAGCAGCTTCAGTAATTCACCCCTCCACTTT
.	TRBV5-6	TRBJ2-5	TRBD1	CASSFWDRAYQETQYF	TGTGCCAGCAGCTTTTGGGACAGAGCCTACCAAGAGACCCAGTACTTC
.	TRBV29-1	TRBJ1-1	.	CSVLLPNTEAFF	TGCAGCGTCCTACTACCGAACACTGAAGCTTTCTTT
.	TRBV5-5	TRBJ2-5	TRBD2	CASSLASGPNEAQYF	TGTGCCAGCAGCTTGGCTAGCGGGCCCAATGAGGCCCAGTACTTC
.	TRBV4-1	TRBJ2-7	.	CASSQDLKGPYEQYF	TGCGCCAGCAGCCAAGATCTAAAGGGGCCCTACGAGCAGTACTTC
.	TRBV7-9	TRBJ1-4	.	CASSFQGKSTGPRGEKLFF	TGTGCCAGCAGCTTTCAAGGCAAAAGCACAGGGCCCCGTGGGGAAAAACTGTTTTTT
.	TRBV5-6	TRBJ2-7	TRBD1	CASSLGTTGRDYEQYF	TGTGCCAGCAGCTTGGGTACGACAGGGAGAGACTACGAGCAGTACTTC
.	TRBV27	TRBJ2-1	.	CASRSWARNEQFF	TGTGCCAGCAGGTCGTGGGCGCGCAATGAGCAGTTCTTC
.	TRBV10-2	TRBJ2-7	.	CASTRTPTLEQYF	TGCGCCAGCACGAGAACCCCTACCCTCGAGCAGTACTTC
.	TRBV28	TRBJ2-2	.	CASRPTGTNTGELFF	TGTGCCAGCAGACCGACAGGCACGAACACCGGGGAGCTGTTTTTT
.	TRBV7-6	TRBJ2-7	.	CASSLAGGSYEQYF	TGTGCCAGCAGCTTAGCAGGGGGTAGCTACGAGCAGTACTTC
.	TRBV27	TRBJ1-1	TRBD1	CASSLGTGVNTEAFF	TGTGCCAGCAGTTTAGGGACAGGGGTGAACACTGAAGCTTTCTTT
.	TRBV28	TRBJ2-7	TRBD1	CASSLGSGTGSNEQYF	TGTGCCAGCAGTTTGGGCTCCGGGACAGGGTCCAACGAGCAGTACTTC
.	TRBV7-2	TRBJ2-1	.	CASSLRRGRGNYNEQFF	TGTGCCAGCAGCTTAAGGCGGGGTCGCGGAAACTACAATGAGCAGTTCTTC
once	TRBV15	TRBJ1-1	TRBD1	CATSGGVNRGPVNTEAFF	TGTGCCACCAGCGGAGGGGTAAACAGGGGGCCGGTGAACACTGAAGCTTTCTTT
.	TRBV7-8	TRBJ1-3	.	CASSSLRGSGNTIYF	TGTGCCAGCAGCTCTCTCAGGGGATCTGGAAACACCATATATTTT
.	TRBV19	TRBJ1-5	TRBD1	CASRPRTGRLTNQPQHF	TGTGCCAGTAGGCCCAGGACAGGACGACTAACGAATCAGCCCCAGCATTTT
.	TRBV27	TRBJ2-3	TRBD2	CASSLGRGGLDTQYF	TGTGCCAGCAGTTTAGGCCGGGGGGGCCTAGATACGCAGTATTTT
many	TRBV4-2	TRBJ1-1	.	CASSQGDGGFTEAFF	TGTGCCAGCAGCCAAGGGGACGGGGGGTTTACTGAAGCTTTCTTT
.	TRBV5-1	TRBJ1-2	TRBD1	CASSWDSLSGYTF	TGCGCCAGCAGCTGGGACAGTCTCTCTGGCTACACCTTC
.	TRBV19	TRBJ2-2	TRBD1	CASTRQGADANTGELFF	TGTGCCAGTACCCGACAGGGGGCTGACGCGAACACCGGGGAGCTGTTTTTT
.	TRBV11-2	TRBJ1-2	.	CASSLERRGYGYTF	TGTGCCAGCAGCTTAGAGCGTCGGGGCTATGGCTACACCTTC
.	TRBV5-1	TRBJ1-1	.	CASSLGHPGTEAFF	TGCGCCAGCAGCTTGGGACACCCGGGGACTGAAGCTTTCTTT
.	TRBV7-2	TRBJ2-1	TRBD2	CASSLATSAFYEQFF	TGTGCCAGCAGCTTAGCTACTAGCGCCTTTTATGAGCAGTTCTTC
.	TRBV7-2	TRBJ2-7	TRBD2	CASSLTGTSAYEQYF	TGTGCCAGCAGCCTAACCGGGACTAGTGCCTACGAGCAGTACTTC
.	TRBV30	TRBJ1-1	.	CAWSKGETEAFF	TGTGCCTGGAGTAAGGGAGAGACTGAAGCTTTCTTT
.	TRBV14	TRBJ2-5	TRBD2	CASSQERLAGGLNGETQYF	TGTGCCAGCAGCCAAGAAAGGCTAGCGGGGGGTCTGAACGGAGAGACCCAGTACTTC
.	TRBV6-1	TRBJ2-5	TRBD2	CASSDGLVAETQYF	TGTGCCAGCAGTGACGGACTAGTTGCGGAGACCCAGTACTTC
.	TRBV7-2	TRBJ1-2	.	CASSPPANYGYTF	TGTGCCAGCAGTCCCCCGGCTAACTATGGCTACACCTTC
.	TRBV5-1	TRBJ2-3	TRBD2	CASRARRERGTDTQYF	TGCGCCAGCAGGGCCAGGCGGGAGAGAGGCACAGATACGCAGTATTTT
.	TRBV25-1	TRBJ2-2	.	CASSEREAGELFF	TGTGCCAGCAGTGAAAGGGAGGCCGGGGAGCTGTTTTTT
.	TRBV5-4	TRBJ1-1	TRBD1	CASSLPGTVNTEAFF	TGTGCCAGCAGCTTGCCCGGGACAGTGAACACTGAAGCTTTCTTT
.	TRBV5-1	TRBJ1-3	.	CASSLMGGYGNTIYF	TGCGCCAGCAGCTTGATGGGCGGGTATGGAAACACCATATATTTT
.	TRBV28	TRBJ2-7	TRBD1	CASSSPSGQGSYEQYF	TGTGCCAGCAGTTCCCCCTCCGGACAGGGAAGCTACGAGCAGTACTTC
.	TRBV15	TRBJ2-1	TRBD1	CATSSPRDSSSNEQFF	TGTGCCACCAGCAGTCCCCGGGACAGCTCATCGAATGAGCAGTTCTTC
.	TRBV19	TRBJ2-7	TRBD1	CASSMTGTGSYEQYF	TGTGCCAGTAGTATGACCGGGACAGGGAGCTACGAGCAGTACTTC